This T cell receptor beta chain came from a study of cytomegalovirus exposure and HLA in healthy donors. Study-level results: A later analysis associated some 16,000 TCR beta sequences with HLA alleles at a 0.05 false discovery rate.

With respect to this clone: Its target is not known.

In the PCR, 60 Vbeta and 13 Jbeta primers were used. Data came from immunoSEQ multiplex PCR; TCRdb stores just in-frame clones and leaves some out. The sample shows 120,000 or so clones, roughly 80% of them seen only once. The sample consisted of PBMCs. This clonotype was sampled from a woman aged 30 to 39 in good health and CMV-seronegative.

CDR3 amino acids: CASSLVGQGHGYTF. CDR3 bases: TGCGCCAGCAGCTTGGTAGGCCAGGGGCATGGCTACACCTTC. The gene calls are TRBV5-1 and TRBJ1-2; a weak D match, TRBD1 (6 bases). This CDR3 region has 14 residues. Germline loops: CDR1 SGHRS, CDR2 YFSETQ. V gave up 0 bases and J gave up 6 bases, with 12 bases separating them.